One sample yielded the 30 T cell receptor beta chains listed below, sequenced in a study of vaccination effects on CD4 cells after COVID-19. Investigators separated out CD4+ T cells once less than 11 days of culture had passed. Participants received two doses of either the BNT162b2 or mRNA-1273 vaccine. Their cognate antigens are unknown. TCRdb's copy holds only in-frame clones and misses some; the assay was immunoSEQ multiplex PCR. The table shows 50,000 to 60,000 clones, with around 84% occurring only once. The sequencing used CD4+ T cells from PBMCs cultured without peptide, collected after COVID-19 vaccination. The source is a human donor who received a COVID-19 vaccine.

The chain combines TRBV7-9 with TRBJ1-4; D call uncertain. The CDR3 has 15 amino acids. The V end lost 5 bases, the J end lost 0 bases, and 10 bases lay between the germline ends. Germline CDR1 SEHNR, CDR2 FQNEAQ (reference sequence). This CDR3 reads CASSVGSATNEKLFF. DNA of the CDR3: TGTGCCAGCAGCGTGGGGAGCGCAACTAATGAAAAACTGTTTTTT.

The rearrangement uses TRBV11-2 and TRBJ2-1; 8 positions match TRBD2. The CDR3 covers 12 residues. Germline V gene data show CDR1 as SGHAT and CDR2 as FQNNGV. The V and J ends lost 0 bases and 15 bases, in that order; junction bases with no gene match: 4. CDR3 sequence reads: CASSLEGSGRFF. In DNA form, the CDR3 reads TGTGCCAGCAGCTTAGAAGGCAGCGGGAGGTTCTTC.

This clone appeared once. The chain carries TRBV7-9 and TRBJ2-5, with D perhaps being TRBD1 or TRBD2 (5 bases each). The germline gives CDR1 SEHNR, CDR2 FQNEAQ (reference sequence). The CDR3 has 16 residues. V was pared by 5 bases and J by 9 bases, with 25 bases between. CDR3 nucleotides: TGTGCCAGCAGCGCGAGGGGTAGGGGCGGCGTTATGGCCCAGTACTTC. Translating it yields CASSARGRGGVMAQYF.

The chain combines TRBV6-4 with TRBJ2-1, with TRBD2 matching 9 bases. J gave up 10 bases and V 7 bases, and 11 bases lay outside the gene matches. This CDR3 comprises 14 residues. Germline V gene data show CDR1 as MRHNA and CDR2 as SNTAGT. The CDR3 region is CASTSRAGGVEQFF. For the CDR3, the DNA is TGTGCCAGCACCTCGAGGGCGGGAGGGGTGGAGCAGTTCTTC.

The chain links TRBV18 to TRBJ2-7, with D tentatively TRBD1 (6 bases). The V gene lost 3 bases and the J gene lost 0 bases, with 27 bases spanning the gap. The CDR3 is 20 amino acids. Germline V CDR1 and CDR2: KGHSH, LQKENI. The CDR3 coding sequence is TGTGCCAGCTCACCCCCAATGCTTCGACAGGTTGAGGCCGACTCCTACGAGCAGTACTTC. Translated, it gives CASSPPMLRQVEADSYEQYF.

This clone was seen a handful of times. CDR3 sequence: CASSLSAGAHNEQFF. Written as DNA, the CDR3 is TGTGCCAGCAGCTTATCGGCGGGAGCTCACAATGAGCAGTTCTTC. The rearrangement links TRBV5-4 to TRBJ2-1; TRBD2 agrees at 7 bases. The CDR3 extends over 15 amino acids. J was trimmed by 5 bases and V by 2 bases; bases with no gene match: 7. CDR1 SGHNT and CDR2 YYREEE come from the germline V gene (reference sequence).

The gene calls are TRBV13 and TRBJ2-6, with D maybe TRBD1 (6 bases). CDR1 PRHDT and CDR2 FYEKMQ come from the germline V gene (reference sequence). Trimming stripped 7 bases from V and 1 base from J, with 11 bases between. The CDR3 runs to 15 residues. In DNA form, the CDR3 reads TGTGCCAGCACGTTACAGGGATCTGGGGCCAACGTCCTGACTTTC. Its translation is CASTLQGSGANVLTF.

The chain uses TRBV28 and TRBJ2-7; D not resolved. The V and J ends lost 7 bases and 2 bases respectively, with 9 bases between them. Germline CDR1 MDHEN, CDR2 SYDVKM. The CDR3 is made up of 12 amino acids. For the CDR3, the DNA is TGTGCCAGCAATTCGGAAACCTACGAGCAGTACTTC. Amino acid sequence: CASNSETYEQYF.

The chain has TRBV24-1 and TRBJ2-2; TRBD1 matches 9 bases. Germline lookup yields CDR1 KGHDR and CDR2 SFDVKD. The CDR3 runs to 17 residues. The J segment lost 2 bases and the V segment lost 9 bases, leaving 12 bases of the junction unmatched. CDR3 sequence: CATRGQGLGSNTGELFF. Written as DNA, the CDR3 is TGTGCCACCCGGGGACAGGGTTTGGGGTCTAACACCGGGGAGCTGTTTTTT.

The rearrangement joins TRBV6-6 to TRBJ2-7, with 11 bases identical to TRBD2. Losses at the gene ends were 2 bases for V and 0 bases for J; bases not matched to a gene: 3. Germline CDR1 and CDR2: MNHNY and SVGAGI (reference sequence). This CDR3 is 16 amino acids long. The CDR3 here is CASSYIAGGSSYEQYF. CDR3 coding DNA: TGTGCCAGCAGTTACATAGCGGGGGGGTCCTCCTACGAGCAGTACTTC.

The gene calls are TRBV7-8 and TRBJ1-2, with TRBD1 matching 9 bases. J was trimmed by 5 bases and V by 3 bases; bases with no gene match: 7. This CDR3 has 15 residues. Germline CDR1 and CDR2: SGHVS and FQNEAQ. The DNA for the CDR3 is TGTGCCAGCAGCTTCCGGGACAGGGTGTTTTATGGCTACACCTTC. Protein: CASSFRDRVFYGYTF.

This chain uses TRBV3-1 (or the pseudogene TRBV3-2) with TRBJ2-7; D possibly corresponds to TRBD1 (5 bases). Germline CDR1 reads LGHDT; CDR2 reads YNNKEL (reference sequence). Between the trimmed V and J ends, which lost 6 bases and 1 base, there was a span of 13 bases. The CDR3 covers 14 residues. Here the CDR3 reads CASSLGDSSYEQYF. Here the CDR3 DNA reads TGTGCCAGCAGTCTCGGAGACAGTTCCTACGAGCAGTACTTC.

The rearrangement links TRBV4-3 to TRBJ2-6; a possible D gene is TRBD1 (5 bases). The V and J ends lost 11 bases and 0 bases respectively, with 14 bases between them. Germline CDR1 is LGHNA and CDR2 is YSLEER. This CDR3 region has 15 residues. The CDR3: CASKGPISGANVLTF. The CDR3 DNA reads TGCGCCTCGAAGGGGCCGATCTCTGGGGCCAACGTCCTGACTTTC.

This clone was recorded once. V gene TRBV7-2 combines with J gene TRBJ1-1; no firm D call. From germline, CDR1 is SGHTA and CDR2 FQGNSA. CDR3 length: 13 amino acids. Trimming pared 4 bases from V and 6 bases from J, leaving 12 bases between. As DNA, the CDR3 is TGTGCCAGCAGCTCCCCAGGATCTCCTGAAGCTTTCTTT. This sequence encodes CASSSPGSPEAFF.

The V and J genes are TRBV7-9 and TRBJ2-7, with 8 bases fitting TRBD1. The CDR3 consists of 14 residues. The trim removed 5 bases at V and 3 bases at J, leaving 6 bases unmatched. CDR1 SEHNR and CDR2 FQNEAQ come from the germline V gene (reference sequence). This chain's CDR3 is CASSAEQGDYEQYF. The CDR3 nucleotides are TGTGCCAGCAGCGCCGAACAGGGGGACTACGAGCAGTACTTC.

The CDR3 DNA reads TGTGCCAGCAGCTTTCCGGAGGAAACACTGTCCACGACTAGCGGGGGCCAAGAGACCCAGTACTTC. Protein: CASSFPEETLSTTSGGQETQYF. The chain employs TRBV7-3 and TRBJ2-5, with TRBD2 matching over 12 bases. The CDR3 runs 22 residues. V lost 3 bases to trimming and J lost 1 base; unmatched junction nucleotides: 21. The germline V gene has CDR1 SGHTA and CDR2 FQGTGA.

The chain combines TRBV19 with TRBJ1-2; 8 bases agree with TRBD1. CDR1 and CDR2 (germline): LNHDA, SQIVND (reference sequence). The J segment lost 6 bases and the V segment lost 6 bases, leaving 6 bases of the junction unmatched. The CDR3 totals 13 residues. The DNA for the CDR3 is TGTGCCAGTAGCGCAGGGGGCAGGAATGGCTACACCTTC. Encoded protein: CASSAGGRNGYTF.

The V call is TRBV11-2, the J call TRBJ2-7; weak D call: TRBD1 (5 bases). This CDR3 has 13 amino acids. In germline, CDR1 is SGHAT, CDR2 FQNNGV. The V end lost 1 base, the J end lost 2 bases, and 6 bases lay between the germline ends. Here the CDR3 reads CASSLGRAYEQYF. The CDR3 bases are TGTGCCAGCAGCTTAGGCAGGGCCTACGAGCAGTACTTC. Complete variable domain (other parts from reference TRBV11-2 and TRBJ2-7): EAGVAQSPRYKIIEKRQSVAFWCNPISGHATLYWYQQILGQGPKLLIQFQNNGVVDDSQLPKDRFSAERLKGVDSTLKIQPAKLEDSAVYLCASSLGRAYEQYFGPGTRLTVT.

V gene TRBV24-1 combines with J gene TRBJ2-3; 7 nucleotides match TRBD2. The germline CDR1 and CDR2 sequences are KGHDR and SFDVKD. With 0 bases clipped from V and 0 bases from J, the junction kept 2 bases outside the gene matches. The CDR3 spans 16 residues. The CDR3 nucleotides are TGTGCCACCAGTGATTTGTCAGCGGGGAGCACAGATACGCAGTATTTT. It encodes CATSDLSAGSTDTQYF.

CDR3 bases: TGTGCCAGCAAGCCCGGACAGGTCTACTATGGCTACACCTTC. Amino acid sequence: CASKPGQVYYGYTF. The V gene is TRBV2, the J gene TRBJ1-2; TRBD1 agrees at 7 bases. Germline CDR1 reads SNHLY; CDR2 reads FYNNEI. The ends lost 7 bases at V and 3 bases at J; junction bases unmatched: 8. CDR3 size: 14 residues.

The rearrangement links TRBV28 to TRBJ1-5; D not resolved. The CDR3 extends over 18 amino acids. V lost 3 bases to trimming and J lost 0 bases, with 18 bases between them. In germline, CDR1 is MDHEN, CDR2 SYDVKM. The CDR3 spells CASSLWEGGSYSNQPQHF. CDR3 sequence (DNA): TGTGCCAGCAGTTTGTGGGAGGGTGGGAGTTATAGCAATCAGCCCCAGCATTTT.

The V gene is TRBV18, the J gene TRBJ1-2; D unclear. Germline CDR1 is KGHSH and CDR2 is LQKENI. Trimming left V 2 bases short and J 0 bases short, with 10 bases between. CDR3 length: 15 amino acids. CDR3 loop: CASSPTGRANYGYTF. The CDR3 DNA is TGTGCCAGCTCACCAACGGGGAGAGCTAACTATGGCTACACCTTC.

The chain employs TRBV27 and TRBJ1-1; 7 nucleotides align to TRBD1. V shed 3 bases and J 8 bases; nucleotides not matched to a gene: 6. Per the germline V gene, CDR1 is MNHEY and CDR2 is SMNVEV (reference sequence). This CDR3 spans 13 amino acids. The CDR3 DNA reads as TGTGCCAGCAGTTTCCAGGGGGGGTGGGAAGCTTTCTTT. Translating it yields CASSFQGGWEAFF.

The J gene is TRBJ2-7, the V gene TRBV6-1, with TRBD1 identical over 7 bases. The CDR3 is 15 residues long. In germline, CDR1 is MNHNS, CDR2 SASEGT. V was clipped by 1 base and J by 3 bases; unmatched bases: 6. The CDR3 protein is CASSEVVWDSYEQYF. Here the CDR3 DNA reads TGTGCCAGCAGTGAAGTCGTATGGGACAGCTACGAGCAGTACTTC.

This sequence joins TRBV7-3 and TRBJ2-1; D perhaps matches TRBD2 (7 bases). CDR1 and CDR2 (germline): SGHTA, FQGTGA. CDR3 length: 14 residues. V lost 0 bases, J lost 6 bases, and 9 bases lay in between. CDR3 sequence: CASSLTGGGNEQFF. The CDR3 region has the DNA TGTGCCAGCAGCTTAACGGGAGGGGGCAATGAGCAGTTCTTC.

The chain couples TRBV10-3 to TRBJ2-7; unclear D gene. The germline CDR1 and CDR2 sequences are ENHRY and SYGVKD. This CDR3 has 12 amino acids. The ends were cut back, 3 bases at V and 3 bases at J, with 6 bases in the middle. The DNA for the CDR3 is TGTGCCATCAGTGATGGGAACTACGAGCAGTACTTC. Translated, it gives CAISDGNYEQYF.

The rearrangement links TRBV6-5 to TRBJ1-3; perhaps TRBD1 as D (5 bases). Trimming shortened V by 6 bases and J by 4 bases, and 13 bases separated the two germline ends. Germline V gene lookup returns CDR1 MNHEY and CDR2 SVGAGI. CDR3 length equals 14 residues. The CDR3 coding sequence is TGTGCCAGCAGAATCCCAGGGTCAGGAAACACCATATATTTT. Translation gives CASRIPGSGNTIYF.

Only a few counts were recorded for this clone. This chain joins TRBV27 and TRBJ2-6; D is ambiguous. The CDR3 has 17 residues. Germline V gene data show CDR1 as MNHEY and CDR2 as SMNVEV (reference sequence). The V end lost 4 bases, the J end lost 0 bases, and 13 bases lay between the germline ends. The CDR3 DNA sequence: TGTGCCAGCAGTTCCAGGCAGGATTCCTCTGGGGCCAACGTCCTGACTTTC. It is translated as CASSSRQDSSGANVLTF. Using reference TRBV27 and TRBJ2-6 for the parts outside the CDR3, the full variable domain is EAQVTQNPRYLITVTGKKLTVTCSQNMNHEYMSWYRQDPGLGLRQIYYSMNVEVTDKGDVPEGYKVSRKEKRNFPLILESPSPNQTSLYFCASSSRQDSSGANVLTFGAGSRLTVL.

This clone showed up just a few times. The chain is built from TRBV28 and TRBJ1-2; TRBD1 might be the D (6 bases). V was shortened by 6 bases and J by 4 bases, with 18 bases between the two germline ends. Germline-derived CDR1 and CDR2 are MDHEN and SYDVKM. The CDR3 totals 15 residues. In nucleotides, the CDR3 is TGTGCCAGCAGCGTAGCCCCAGGGGCCTCCTATGGCTACACCTTC. Translated: CASSVAPGASYGYTF.

The rearrangement joins TRBV18 to TRBJ1-5; D unresolved. The CDR3 is 12 residues long. Trimming took 8 bases from V and 4 from J, leaving 9 bases between them. Germline CDR1 reads KGHSH; CDR2 reads LQKENI. This CDR3 is CASLSSNQPQHF. The DNA of the CDR3 is TGTGCCAGCCTCAGCTCTAATCAGCCCCAGCATTTT.